This paragraph covers one T cell receptor (beta chain) sequence. The antigen remains unidentified. The data are from a study of T cells after posttransplantation cyclophosphamide. Clones were sequenced by immunoSEQ multiplex PCR, and TCRdb holds only the in-frame ones, with some missing. The sample has approximately 30,000 clones; 70% to 90% are singletons. Findings and caveats of the study: TRB clonality was highly associated with recipient CMV seropositivity and reactivation. Skin or GI-infiltrating T cells shared few TRB sequences with blood. Donor-recipient repertoire similarity was low at 1-2 months, rising over year one.

The clonotype was recovered from a woman aged 40 to 50 with a blood cancer, CMV-positive, and with a related stem cell donor. What was sequenced was PBMCs.

CDR3 DNA: TGTGCCAGCAGCCCCTCTCAGGTTAGCACTGAAGCTTTCTTT. The encoded protein is CASSPSQVSTEAFF. The V call is TRBV11-3, the J call TRBJ1-1, with D uncertain. This CDR3 comprises 14 residues. V was trimmed by 5 bases and J by 4 bases, leaving 14 bases between them. Germline assignment: CDR1 SGHNT and CDR2 YENEEA. The whole variable domain, remainder taken from reference TRBV11-3 and TRBJ1-1, is EAGVVQSPRYKIIEKKQPVAFWCNPISGHNTLYWYLQNLGQGPELLIRYENEEAVDDSQLPKDRFSAERLKGVDSTLKIQPAELGDSAVYLCASSPSQVSTEAFFGQGTRLTVV.